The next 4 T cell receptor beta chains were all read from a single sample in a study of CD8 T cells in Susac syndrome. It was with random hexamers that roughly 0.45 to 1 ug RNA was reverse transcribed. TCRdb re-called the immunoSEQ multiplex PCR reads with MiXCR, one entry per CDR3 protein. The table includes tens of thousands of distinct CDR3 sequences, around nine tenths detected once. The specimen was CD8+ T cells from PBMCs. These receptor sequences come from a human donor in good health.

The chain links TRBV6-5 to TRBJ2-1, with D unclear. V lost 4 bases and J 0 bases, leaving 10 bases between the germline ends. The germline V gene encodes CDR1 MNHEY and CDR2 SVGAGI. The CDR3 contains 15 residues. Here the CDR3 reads CASSSIDPSYNEQFF. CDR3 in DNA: TGTGCCAGCAGTTCTATCGACCCCTCCTACAATGAGCAGTTCTTC.

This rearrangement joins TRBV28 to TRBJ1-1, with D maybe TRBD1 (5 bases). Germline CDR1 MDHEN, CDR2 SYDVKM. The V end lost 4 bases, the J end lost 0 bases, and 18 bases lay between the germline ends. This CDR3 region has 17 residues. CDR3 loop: CASSSTGFSSMNTEAFF. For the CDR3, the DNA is TGTGCCAGCAGTTCCACAGGCTTCTCTTCCATGAACACTGAAGCTTTCTTT.

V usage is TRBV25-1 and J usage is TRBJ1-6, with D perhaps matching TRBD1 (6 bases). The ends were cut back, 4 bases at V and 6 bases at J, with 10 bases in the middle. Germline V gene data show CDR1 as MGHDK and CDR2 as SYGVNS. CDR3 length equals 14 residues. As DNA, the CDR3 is TGTGCCAGCAGTGGAGGGGGGGGTAATTCACCCCTCCACTTT. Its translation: CASSGGGGNSPLHF.

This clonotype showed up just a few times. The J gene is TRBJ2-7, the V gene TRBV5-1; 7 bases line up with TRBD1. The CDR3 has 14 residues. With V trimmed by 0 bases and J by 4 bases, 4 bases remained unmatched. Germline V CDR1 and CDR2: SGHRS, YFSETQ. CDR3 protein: CASSLEGQEYEQYF. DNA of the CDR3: TGCGCCAGCAGCTTGGAAGGACAGGAGTACGAGCAGTACTTC.